These 2 T cell receptor beta chains originate from one sample sequenced in a study of blood T cell repertoires in COVID-19 (dated by TCRdb to 2018 to 2020). The library was obtained by the immunoSEQ multiplex PCR assay. Not all clones reach the TCRdb copy of this immuneACCESS table, which keeps in-frame sequences only. Checked studies attribute under half of the gap to unresolved V genes and leave the rest unexplained. This sample has some 180,000 clones in its table, and around 80% of those were observed once. The leading ten clones occupy over 15% of the sample. Sequencing input: PBMCs or T cells enriched from blood (not recorded which). The receptors stem from a woman aged 70 to 79 in a cohort exposed to, infected with or recovered from COVID-19 (not recorded which).

The chain couples TRBV11-2 to TRBJ2-7, with TRBD1 identical over 7 bases. The junction had 9 bases not matched to a gene; V was cut back by 7 bases and J by 0 bases. This CDR3 region has 15 residues. Germline V gives CDR1 SGHAT, CDR2 FQNNGV. CDR3 loop: CASTLTGVGSYEQYF. CDR3 nucleotide sequence: TGTGCCAGCACCCTCACAGGGGTAGGCTCCTACGAGCAGTACTTC.

CDR3: CASSWGVGLHQTTGELFF. CDR3 DNA sequence: TGCGCCAGCAGTTGGGGGGTAGGACTTCATCAAACCACCGGGGAGCTGTTTTTT. V gene TRBV10-1 combines with J gene TRBJ2-2; D is perhaps TRBD2 (6 bases). The CDR3 has 18 residues. The V gene's germline CDR1 is WNHNN and CDR2 SYGVQD (reference sequence). V lost 5 bases and J 4 bases, leaving 23 bases between the germline ends.